The 21 T cell receptor beta chains below all came from one sample that was sequenced in a study of blood T cell repertoires in COVID-19. Method: immunoSEQ multiplex PCR; TCRdb's copy keeps in-frame clones and lacks some. The sample has roughly 180,000 clones, 70% to 90% seen once. The material sequenced was peripheral blood. These receptors all stem from a man between 18 and 35 years old with acute or convalescent COVID-19.

The J gene is TRBJ2-3, the V gene TRBV7-6; D possibly corresponds to TRBD1 (6 bases). The germline gives CDR1 SGHVS, CDR2 FNYEAQ. CDR3 length equals 15 residues. The V and J ends lost 1 base and 2 bases respectively, with 10 bases between them. The CDR3 nucleotides read TGTGCCAGCAGCTTAGGACAGGATTTCACAGATACGCAGTATTTT. Translation: CASSLGQDFTDTQYF.

In its sample, this clone was seen once. The chain combines TRBV12-5 with TRBJ1-3, with TRBD1 matching over 7 bases. Trimming removed 1 base from V and 1 base from J; junction bases left unmatched: 16. Germline values: CDR1 LGHNT, CDR2 FRNRAP. The CDR3 consists of 20 residues. The CDR3 DNA is TGTGCTAGTGGTTTGGAACTAGGGGACAGCCCGAACCAATCTGGAAACACCATATATTTT. Translation gives CASGLELGDSPNQSGNTIYF.

The chain links TRBV7-9 to TRBJ2-5; 10 bases line up with TRBD2. V shed 5 bases, J shed 4 bases, and the junction held 4 bases outside the gene matches. CDR1 is SEHNR and CDR2 is FQNEAQ in the germline V gene (reference sequence). This CDR3 region has 14 residues. The CDR3 DNA reads as TGTGCCAGCAGCACGCGACTAGCGGGAGAGACCCAGTACTTC. Translated, it gives CASSTRLAGETQYF.

This sequence joins TRBV6-5 and TRBJ1-6, with 7 bases identical to TRBD1. The junction had 11 bases not matched to a gene; V was cut back by 4 bases and J by 8 bases. The CDR3 extends over 16 amino acids. Germline CDR1 reads MNHEY; CDR2 reads SVGAGI. CDR3 DNA sequence: TGTGCCAGCAGTTTAGCCCACAGGGGCCGGGATTCACCCCTCCACTTT. Translation gives CASSLAHRGRDSPLHF.

This chain links TRBV5-4 with TRBJ2-7, with D perhaps TRBD1 (6 bases). Germline V gene lookup returns CDR1 SGHNT and CDR2 YYREEE (reference sequence). The CDR3 covers 13 residues. Trimming stripped 5 bases from V and 2 bases from J, with 11 bases between. The CDR3 region has the DNA TGTGCCAGCAGTGACGAGGGGGCCTACGAGCAGTACTTC. Residues: CASSDEGAYEQYF.

This clone was observed a single time. The chain combines TRBV2 with TRBJ2-5; possibly TRBD2 for D (6 bases). V lost 2 bases to trimming and J lost 7 bases, with 11 bases between them. This CDR3 is built from 13 residues. Germline loops: CDR1 SNHLY, CDR2 FYNNEI. The CDR3 DNA follows: TGTGCCAGCAGTGAAAGGAGGGATTGGACCCAGTACTTC. Translated: CASSERRDWTQYF.

V usage is TRBV25-1 and J usage is TRBJ2-7, with D possibly TRBD1 on 5 matching bases. Trimming left V 0 bases short and J 3 bases short, with 6 bases between. Germline CDR1 and CDR2: MGHDK and SYGVNS. The CDR3 spans 13 residues. In nucleotides, the CDR3 is TGTGCCAGCAGTGAATATCAGGGCTACGAGCAGTACTTC. Its translation is CASSEYQGYEQYF.

This chain links TRBV28 with TRBJ2-4; possible D gene TRBD1, 5 bases. The ends were cut back, 2 bases at V and 6 bases at J, with 11 bases in the middle. Per germline, CDR1 MDHEN and CDR2 SYDVKM. The CDR3 extends over 14 amino acids. The CDR3 DNA reads TGTGCCAGCAGTTTACCGCAGGGTTTAAACATTCAGTACTTC. It is translated as CASSLPQGLNIQYF.

The rearrangement joins TRBV2 to TRBJ2-3; D may be TRBD1 (7 bases). The CDR3 spans 14 residues. CDR1 and CDR2 from the germline V gene are SNHLY and FYNNEI. Between the trimmed V and J ends, which lost 8 bases and 0 bases, there was a span of 12 bases. The CDR3, as DNA: TGTGCCAGCTTACAGGGGACTAGCACAGATACGCAGTATTTT. It encodes CASLQGTSTDTQYF.

This chain links TRBV19 with TRBJ1-2; tentative D call: TRBD1 (6 bases). Germline CDR1 reads LNHDA; CDR2 reads SQIVND (reference sequence). The V end lost 4 bases, the J end lost 4 bases, and 16 bases lay between the germline ends. The CDR3 is 15 residues long. CDR3 sequence reads: CASSRGHLGVYGYTF. The CDR3 DNA reads as TGTGCCAGTAGTAGGGGACACCTCGGGGTCTATGGCTACACCTTC.

The chain joins TRBV7-2 to TRBJ1-2, with TRBD1 matching 8 bases. Trimming cost V 5 bases and J 6 bases; bases outside gene matches: 14. Looked up from germline, CDR1 is SGHTA and CDR2 is FQGNSA. The CDR3 length is 16 residues. The CDR3 here is CASSLQSDRVENGYTF. CDR3 DNA: TGTGCCAGCAGCCTGCAATCGGACAGGGTCGAGAATGGCTACACCTTC.

The V gene is TRBV4-1, the J gene TRBJ1-5; possibly TRBD1 for D (5 bases). This CDR3 has 15 residues. V was shortened by 5 bases and J by 3 bases, with 14 bases between the two germline ends. Germline CDR1 is MGHRA and CDR2 is YSYEKL. CDR3 protein: CASSSEQAYNQPQHF. For the CDR3, the DNA is TGCGCCAGCAGCTCAGAACAGGCTTACAATCAGCCCCAGCATTTT.

This clone was detected only once. The gene calls are TRBV7-3 and TRBJ1-5; TRBD1 matches 8 bases. CDR1 and CDR2 (germline): SGHTA, FQGTGA. The V gene end was trimmed by 1 base and the J gene end by 1 base; junction bases not matched to a gene: 6. The CDR3 spans 17 residues. CDR3 amino acids: CASSLRGQGRSNQPQHF. The CDR3, as DNA: TGTGCCAGCAGCTTAAGAGGACAGGGTCGAAGCAATCAGCCCCAGCATTTT.

The chain carries TRBV19 and TRBJ1-6; D is unclear. The germline CDR1 and CDR2 sequences are LNHDA and SQIVND (reference sequence). Trimming removed 5 bases from V and 9 bases from J, with 14 bases in between. The length of the CDR3 is 14 residues. In nucleotides, the CDR3 is TGTGCCAGTAGTGCACAGAGTTTGGGTTCACCCCTCCACTTT. Amino acids: CASSAQSLGSPLHF. The full variable domain, with the rest looked up from reference TRBV19 and TRBJ1-6, is DGGITQSPKYLFRKEGQNVTLSCEQNLNHDAMYWYRQDPGQGLRLIYYSQIVNDFQKGDIAEGYSVSREKKESFPLTVTSAQKNPTAFYLCASSAQSLGSPLHFGNGTRLTVT.

This rearrangement joins TRBV30 to TRBJ2-3; D possibly corresponds to TRBD1 (5 bases). The CDR3 extends over 15 amino acids. The germline V gene encodes CDR1 GTSNPN and CDR2 SVGIG (reference sequence). Trimming cost V 3 bases and J 0 bases, with 13 bases left between them. CDR3 bases: TGTGCCTGGAGCCCGGACAAGATTAGCACAGATACGCAGTATTTT. It encodes CAWSPDKISTDTQYF.

This chain joins TRBV11-2 and TRBJ2-3; TRBD2 agrees at 8 bases. This CDR3 has 18 amino acids. V lost 1 base, J lost 1 base, and 10 bases stayed unmatched. Germline V gene sequence: CDR1 SGHAT, CDR2 FQNNGV. CDR3 amino acids: CASSLGGASGYRTDTQYF. The CDR3 nucleotides read TGTGCCAGCAGCTTAGGGGGGGCTAGCGGGTACCGCACAGATACGCAGTATTTT.

The V gene is TRBV30, the J gene TRBJ2-7; 11 bases align to TRBD1. V was clipped by 1 base and J by 1 base; unmatched bases: 3. From germline, CDR1 is GTSNPN and CDR2 SVGIG (reference sequence). The CDR3 is 15 residues long. The CDR3 DNA follows: TGTGCCTGGAGTGCTGGGACAGGGGGGTCCTACGAGCAGTACTTC. Its translation is CAWSAGTGGSYEQYF.

The chain carries TRBV10-3 and TRBJ1-2, with 11 bases that match TRBD1. Germline CDR1 ENHRY, CDR2 SYGVKD. This CDR3 spans 17 amino acids. Trimming at V came to 4 bases and at J to 6 bases, leaving 13 bases not matched to a gene. CDR3: CAISVGTGGIQLHGYTF. DNA for the CDR3: TGTGCCATCAGTGTAGGGACAGGGGGTATCCAACTACATGGCTACACCTTC.

V gene TRBV7-2 combines with J gene TRBJ2-1; TRBD2 agrees at 11 bases. Germline CDR1 is SGHTA and CDR2 is FQGNSA. The CDR3 is 19 amino acids. With 1 base clipped from V and 2 bases from J, the junction kept 10 bases outside the gene matches. The CDR3 coding sequence is TGTGCCAGCAGCTTAGACAGGGGAACACTAGCGGGGGCCTACAATGAGCAGTTCTTC. Protein sequence: CASSLDRGTLAGAYNEQFF.

This clone was observed a single time. For the CDR3, the DNA is TGTGCCACAAGCAGGACAGGGGCGTTTGGTGCTTTCTTT. It is translated as CATSRTGAFGAFF. The chain combines TRBV7-9 with TRBJ1-1, with 9 bases that match TRBD1. Per the germline V gene, CDR1 is SEHNR and CDR2 is FQNEAQ (reference sequence). CDR3 length: 13 residues. The junction had 14 bases not matched to a gene; V was cut back by 10 bases and J by 11 bases.

CDR3 sequence: CASRETYRVMGSPLHF. DNA of the CDR3: TGTGCCAGCAGGGAGACATACAGGGTGATGGGTTCACCCCTCCACTTT. The chain links TRBV5-8 to TRBJ1-6, with a possible D match to TRBD1 (6 bases). The ends were cut back, 5 bases at V and 9 bases at J, with 21 bases in the middle. The CDR3 totals 16 residues. Germline V gene sequence: CDR1 SGHTS, CDR2 YDEGEE.